The 18 T cell receptor beta chains below come from one sample, sequenced in a study of CD8 T cells in Susac syndrome. It was with random hexamers that 0.5 to 1 ug RNA was reverse transcribed. TCRdb ran MiXCR on the immunoSEQ multiplex PCR reads and lists one entry per CDR3 protein. The sample records 170,000 or so distinct CDR3 sequences, about 95% being singletons. Sequencing input: CD4+ T cells from PBMCs. These receptors were collected from a human donor with Susac syndrome.

The chain recombines TRBV21-1 with TRBJ2-5; TRBD2, the table's D call, was not compared with the DNA. TRBV21-1 corresponds to a pseudogene. This CDR3 comprises 14 residues. CDR3 DNA: TGTGCCAGCAGCTTGATAGCGGGGGTGGAGACCCAGTACTTC. This codes for CASSLIAGVETQYF.

This sequence joins TRBV20-1 and TRBJ2-3; D unclear. The CDR3 is made up of 13 amino acids. Deletions cut 5 bases from V and 2 bases from J, with 11 bases between. Germline V CDR1 and CDR2: DFQATT, SNEGSKA (reference sequence). As DNA, the CDR3 is TGCAGTGCTCGCTGGACGCTCACAGATACGCAGTATTTT. This codes for CSARWTLTDTQYF.

The rearrangement uses TRBV14 and TRBJ1-2; D unresolved. Germline-derived CDR1 and CDR2 are SGHDN and FVKESK. The CDR3 contains 15 residues. With 1 base removed from V and 2 bases from J, the gap between germline ends came to 11 bases. The CDR3 DNA reads as TGTGCCAGCAGCCAAGGTCACCTAAGGAACTATGGCTACACCTTC. Its protein is CASSQGHLRNYGYTF.

This sequence joins TRBV20-1 and TRBJ2-1; no firm D call. The CDR3 has 13 amino acids. The V and J ends lost 8 bases and 8 bases respectively, with 19 bases between them. Per germline, CDR1 DFQATT and CDR2 SNEGSKA (reference sequence). CDR3 in amino acids: CSPRQQGLDEQFF. DNA of the CDR3: TGCAGTCCCCGCCAGCAAGGTCTCGATGAGCAGTTCTTC.

V gene TRBV7-7 combines with J gene TRBJ2-5; a possible D gene is TRBD1 (5 bases). The CDR3 is 13 amino acids. The germline CDR1 and CDR2 sequences are SSHAT and FNYEAQ (reference sequence). V was shortened by 2 bases and J by 5 bases, with 9 bases between the two germline ends. The CDR3 DNA follows: TGTGCCAGCAGCTTACGCAGGGATGAGACCCAGTACTTC. Translated: CASSLRRDETQYF.

The chain links TRBV7-9 to TRBJ1-1; no clear D. Trimming stripped 2 bases from V and 1 base from J, with 8 bases between. This CDR3 is 14 amino acids long. Looked up from germline, CDR1 is SEHNR and CDR2 is FQNEAQ (reference sequence). The CDR3 bases are TGTGCCAGCAGCTTACAACAGCAGAACACTGAAGCTTTCTTT. Residues: CASSLQQQNTEAFF.

The sample holds one count of this clonotype. The genes are TRBV14 and TRBJ1-1; D uncertain. The V gene lost 0 bases and the J gene lost 2 bases, with 13 bases spanning the gap. CDR1 SGHDN and CDR2 FVKESK come from the germline V gene. The CDR3 covers 16 residues. The CDR3 is CASSQERGRENTEAFF. For the CDR3, the DNA is TGTGCCAGCAGCCAAGAACGAGGGCGCGAAAACACTGAAGCTTTCTTT.

The chain uses TRBV2 and TRBJ1-2, with 7 bases lining up with TRBD1. This CDR3 has 15 amino acids. J gave up 5 bases and V 3 bases, and 9 bases lay outside the gene matches. From germline, CDR1 is SNHLY and CDR2 FYNNEI. CDR3 bases: TGTGCCAGCAGTGATGGGACAGTGTCGAATTATGGCTACACCTTC. This sequence encodes CASSDGTVSNYGYTF. Filled out from reference TRBV2 and TRBJ1-2, the complete variable domain reads EPEVTQTPSHQVTQMGQEVILRCVPISNHLYFYWYRQILGQKVEFLVSFYNNEISEKSEIFDDQFSVERPDGSNFTLKIRSTKLEDSAMYFCASSDGTVSNYGYTFGSGTRLTVV.

The rearrangement uses TRBV5-1 and TRBJ2-2, with D perhaps TRBD1 (5 bases). CDR1 and CDR2 from the germline V gene are SGHRS and YFSETQ. With 4 bases removed from V and 0 bases from J, the gap between germline ends came to 10 bases. CDR3 size: 15 residues. CDR3 DNA sequence: TGCGCCAGCAGCCGAGACAGCCCGAACACCGGGGAGCTGTTTTTT. This gives the protein CASSRDSPNTGELFF.

J is TRBJ2-7 and V is TRBV6-5; D unresolved. CDR1 is MNHEY, CDR2 SVGAGI, per germline. V was pared by 0 bases and J by 1 base, with 4 bases between. This CDR3 contains 13 residues. This CDR3 is CASSYSESYEQYF. DNA of the CDR3: TGTGCCAGCAGTTACTCCGAATCCTACGAGCAGTACTTC.

The genes are TRBV29-1 and TRBJ2-7; no firm D call. The CDR3 sequence is 13 residues long. Trimming left V 0 bases short and J 7 bases short, with 13 bases between. In germline, CDR1 is SQVTM, CDR2 ANQGSEA. The CDR3 sequence: CSVEDGDRIEQYF. CDR3 nucleotide sequence: TGCAGCGTTGAAGATGGGGATAGGATTGAGCAGTACTTC.

CDR3 residues: CSALTGGVSYEQYF. The DNA of the CDR3 is TGCAGCGCCCTGACAGGGGGTGTCTCCTACGAGCAGTACTTC. V and J are TRBV29-1 and TRBJ2-7; 9 bases are a match to TRBD1. The CDR3 sequence is 14 residues long. Germline CDR1 is SQVTM and CDR2 is ANQGSEA. The junction had 7 bases not matched to a gene; V was cut back by 7 bases and J by 0 bases.

This clonotype was seen just once. The J gene is TRBJ2-7, the V gene TRBV6-5, with a tentative D call TRBD1 (5 bases). Trimming stripped 8 bases from V and 7 bases from J, with 21 bases between. Germline CDR1 reads MNHEY; CDR2 reads SVGAGI. The CDR3 has 14 amino acids. CDR3 sequence (DNA): TGTGCCAGCCAAGCCCAGCCGACAGTCGGGGAGCAGTACTTC. Its protein is CASQAQPTVGEQYF.

The chain links TRBV20-1 to TRBJ1-1, with D perhaps matching TRBD1 (5 bases). The germline V and J ends were trimmed by 6 bases and 0 bases, with 14 bases remaining between them. Germline-derived CDR1 and CDR2 are DFQATT and SNEGSKA (reference sequence). This CDR3 region has 14 residues. CDR3 nucleotide sequence: TGCAGTGCCACCAAGACAGTCATGAACACTGAAGCTTTCTTT. This encodes CSATKTVMNTEAFF.

The genes are TRBV3-1 and TRBJ2-5, with D possibly being TRBD1 (5 bases). Deletions cut 4 bases from V and 1 base from J, with 13 bases between. The CDR3 covers 15 residues. CDR1 and CDR2 from the germline V gene are LGHDT and YNNKEL (reference sequence). The CDR3 here is CASSLGPGIQETQYF. The DNA for the CDR3 is TGTGCCAGCAGCCTCGGCCCAGGGATCCAAGAGACCCAGTACTTC.

The gene calls are TRBV28 and TRBJ2-7; D uncertain. The V and J ends lost 4 bases and 2 bases respectively, with 9 bases between them. The CDR3 extends over 13 amino acids. Germline V CDR1 and CDR2: MDHEN, SYDVKM. DNA for the CDR3: TGTGCCAGCAGTTCGGGCAGGACCTACGAGCAGTACTTC. Translation: CASSSGRTYEQYF.

The chain is built from TRBV9 and TRBJ2-2; TRBD1 aligns across 10 bases. Trimming removed 5 bases from V and 7 bases from J; junction bases left unmatched: 17. CDR3 size: 18 residues. Germline-derived CDR1 and CDR2 are SGDLS and YYNGEE. CDR3 DNA: TGTGCCAGCAGTGAACTCCCGGGACAGGGGCCTAGTGGCGGGGAGCTGTTTTTT. It translates to CASSELPGQGPSGGELFF.

This chain connects TRBV7-9 to TRBJ2-7; 9 positions match TRBD1. The CDR3 is 15 residues long. Trimming took 3 bases from V and 5 from J; bases not matched to a gene: 8. Germline values: CDR1 SEHNR, CDR2 FQNEAQ (reference sequence). The CDR3 DNA reads TGTGCCAGCAGCTTCCCTGACAGGGGGGTCCACGAGCAGTACTTC. Its translation is CASSFPDRGVHEQYF.